The 15 T cell receptor beta chains reported below all come from one sample, sequenced in a study of graft-versus-host responses after intestinal transplantation. These TCRs are of unknown antigen specificity. Method: immunoSEQ multiplex PCR; TCRdb's copy keeps in-frame clones and lacks some. The sample carries tens of thousands of clones, about 95% recorded once. The sequencing here drew on unstimulated CD8+ T cells sorted from spleen or lymph node cells, taken before transplant. The receptors originated from a human donor who was the organ donor for an intestinal transplant.

The chain carries TRBV7-9 and TRBJ2-7; 12 nucleotides match TRBD1. Trimming took 1 base from V and 9 from J; bases not matched to a gene: 7. CDR3 length: 15 residues. The germline CDR1 and CDR2 sequences are SEHNR and FQNEAQ (reference sequence). CDR3 region: CASSLVDGTGGGQYF. The CDR3 nucleotides are TGTGCCAGCAGCTTAGTTGATGGGACAGGGGGCGGGCAGTACTTC.

The CDR3 here is CATPELMGSQPQHF. In nucleotides, the CDR3 is TGTGCCACCCCGGAGTTAATGGGTAGTCAGCCCCAGCATTTT. The genes are TRBV15 and TRBJ1-5; D is uncertain. The CDR3 covers 14 residues. Germline V CDR1 and CDR2: LNHNV, YYDKDF (reference sequence). Trimming took off 8 bases at V and 6 bases at J, with 17 bases between the two ends.

The V gene is TRBV19, the J gene TRBJ2-3, with D perhaps assigned TRBD1 or TRBD2 (5 bases each). The CDR3 is 13 residues long. The germline V gene encodes CDR1 LNHDA and CDR2 SQIVND (reference sequence). V was shortened by 3 bases and J by 1 base, with 5 bases between the two germline ends. The CDR3, as DNA: TGTGCCAGTAGTATGGGGGGCACAGATACGCAGTATTTT. As protein: CASSMGGTDTQYF. Full variable domain (remainder filled in from reference TRBV19 and TRBJ2-3): DGGITQSPKYLFRKEGQNVTLSCEQNLNHDAMYWYRQDPGQGLRLIYYSQIVNDFQKGDIAEGYSVSREKKESFPLTVTSAQKNPTAFYLCASSMGGTDTQYFGPGTRLTVL.

V gene TRBV7-8 combines with J gene TRBJ1-2, with 11 bases identical to TRBD1. Germline V gene lookup returns CDR1 SGHVS and CDR2 FQNEAQ. J lost 5 bases, V lost 1 base, and 0 bases had no gene match. The length of the CDR3 is 14 residues. CDR3 loop: CASSLGDRGYGYTF. CDR3 nucleotides: TGTGCCAGCAGCTTAGGGGACAGGGGGTATGGCTACACCTTC.

J is TRBJ1-2 and V is TRBV21-1. TRBV21-1 constitutes a pseudogene. This CDR3 is 15 amino acids long. The CDR3 DNA reads as TGTGCCAGCAGCTCCCGAGACCAGGGAGGCTATGGCTACACCTTC. It codes for CASSSRDQGGYGYTF.

The rearrangement joins TRBV4-3 to TRBJ1-1; a weak D match, TRBD1 (6 bases). V lost 4 bases to trimming and J lost 3 bases, with 18 bases between them. Germline V gene data show CDR1 as LGHNA and CDR2 as YSLEER. This CDR3 has 16 amino acids. Written as DNA, the CDR3 is TGCGCCAGCAGCCTACTTCCGGGGGCGATGCACACTGAAGCTTTCTTT. Translating it yields CASSLLPGAMHTEAFF.

This clone was counted a few times. The chain links TRBV28 to TRBJ1-1, with 8 bases that match TRBD1. In germline, CDR1 is MDHEN, CDR2 SYDVKM. V trimming: 3 bases; J trimming: 6 bases; junction bases outside the gene matches: 6. CDR3 length: 14 residues. The CDR3 spells CASSFGQGFPEAFF. CDR3 sequence (DNA): TGTGCCAGCAGTTTCGGACAGGGTTTTCCTGAAGCTTTCTTT.

V is TRBV7-8 and J is TRBJ1-6, with unresolved D. V was cut by 2 bases and J by 2 bases, with 10 bases left in between. Germline CDR1 SGHVS, CDR2 FQNEAQ. The CDR3 has 16 amino acids. CDR3 bases: TGTGCCAGCAGCTTATGGGAAGGAACCTATAATTCACCCCTCCACTTT. Its translation is CASSLWEGTYNSPLHF.

The chain carries TRBV29-1 and TRBJ1-1, with a tentative D call TRBD1 (6 bases). With 3 bases removed from V and 2 bases from J, the gap between germline ends came to 13 bases. CDR1 SQVTM and CDR2 ANQGSEA come from the germline V gene. The length of the CDR3 is 14 residues. CDR3 residues: CSVDGTQDNTEAFF. The DNA for the CDR3 is TGCAGCGTTGACGGGACACAAGATAACACTGAAGCTTTCTTT.

The CDR3 DNA is TGTGCCTGGAGTGTCGCGGGTTGGCACGAGCAGTACTTC. It specifies CAWSVAGWHEQYF. This sequence joins TRBV30 and TRBJ2-7; D perhaps matches TRBD2 (5 bases). The ends were cut back, 0 bases at V and 5 bases at J, with 11 bases in the middle. The germline CDR1 and CDR2 sequences are GTSNPN and SVGIG (reference sequence). This CDR3 contains 13 residues.

The genes are TRBV5-1 and TRBJ2-2, with 7 nucleotides matching TRBD2. J lost 5 bases, V lost 4 bases, and 8 bases had no gene match. Germline CDR1 SGHRS, CDR2 YFSETQ. There are 15 residues in the CDR3. The DNA for the CDR3 is TGCGCCAGCAGCCACGGACTAGACCGGACCGGGGAGCTGTTTTTT. Its protein is CASSHGLDRTGELFF.

The chain carries TRBV11-3 and TRBJ1-2; D is unresolved. Trimming took 5 bases from V and 3 from J, leaving 16 bases between them. The CDR3 loop spans 15 amino acids. Germline values: CDR1 SGHNT, CDR2 YENEEA. CDR3 DNA: TGTGCCAGCAGCCCTAGCACCCCAAGGGACTATGGCTACACCTTC. Its protein is CASSPSTPRDYGYTF.

The V and J genes are TRBV15 and TRBJ2-3; 14 nucleotides align to TRBD2. With 5 bases clipped from V and 3 bases from J, the junction kept 7 bases outside the gene matches. The germline V gene has CDR1 LNHNV and CDR2 YYDKDF (reference sequence). The CDR3 is 17 residues long. This CDR3 reads CATSPGLAGGGTDTQYF. The DNA of the CDR3 is TGTGCCACCAGCCCCGGACTAGCGGGGGGCGGGACAGATACGCAGTATTTT. Variable domain in full (rest from reference TRBV15 and TRBJ2-3): DAMVIQNPRYQVTQFGKPVTLSCSQTLNHNVMYWYQQKSSQAPKLLFHYYDKDFNNEADTPDNFQSRRPNTSFCFLDIRSPGLGDTAMYLCATSPGLAGGGTDTQYFGPGTRLTVL.

There are a few counts of this clone. The chain joins TRBV19 to TRBJ1-2, with 7 bases matching TRBD1. The CDR3 contains 15 residues. Germline CDR1 LNHDA, CDR2 SQIVND (reference sequence). The V segment lost 6 bases and the J segment 6 bases; nucleotides outside the gene matches: 13. The CDR3, as DNA: TGTGCCAGTAGCAACCGACAGGGTAGGGGTGATGGCTACACCTTC. Amino acid sequence: CASSNRQGRGDGYTF.

The chain uses TRBV28 and TRBJ1-5; possibly TRBD1 for D (6 bases). V was trimmed by 6 bases and J by 10 bases, leaving 19 bases between them. There are 14 residues in the CDR3. Germline V gene lookup returns CDR1 MDHEN and CDR2 SYDVKM. The CDR3: CASSVTGTGEPQHF. CDR3 bases: TGTGCCAGCAGCGTTACAGGGACGGGGGAACCCCAGCATTTT.